This TCR beta chain was retrieved from a study of blood T cells in healthy people across ages. On the study more broadly: Template switching picked up about one barcoded beta molecule for each two T cells. Findings and limits, study-wide: Estimates based on one million T cells were treated as lower bounds.

The germline V and J ends were trimmed by 7 bases and 1 base, with 15 bases remaining between them. The germline V gene has CDR1 SGHAT and CDR2 FQNNGV. The CDR3 has 15 amino acids. Caucasian, healthy and from Russia, the donors were aged between roughly 6 and 100. A minimum of 7 million PBMCs was isolated per sample. In the case of this clonotype: Its antigen is still unknown.

The use of a sample-barcoded 5' primer and a J-beta primer mix characterized a second PCR of about 7 to 12 cycles. Via MiXCR, TCRdb re-called the 5' RACE reads, giving one row per CDR3 protein. The repertoire consists of some 900,000 distinct CDR3 sequences, with about 44% occurring once and the leading ten covering roughly an eighth. The sample consisted of blood. This TCR was sampled from a man aged 30 to 45 in good health. The rearrangement uses TRBV11-2 and TRBJ2-3; the D is unclear. The CDR3 coding sequence is TGTGCCAGCACCGGAAGCCCCGTGGGCACAGATACGCAGTATTTT. Translated: CASTGSPVGTDTQYF.